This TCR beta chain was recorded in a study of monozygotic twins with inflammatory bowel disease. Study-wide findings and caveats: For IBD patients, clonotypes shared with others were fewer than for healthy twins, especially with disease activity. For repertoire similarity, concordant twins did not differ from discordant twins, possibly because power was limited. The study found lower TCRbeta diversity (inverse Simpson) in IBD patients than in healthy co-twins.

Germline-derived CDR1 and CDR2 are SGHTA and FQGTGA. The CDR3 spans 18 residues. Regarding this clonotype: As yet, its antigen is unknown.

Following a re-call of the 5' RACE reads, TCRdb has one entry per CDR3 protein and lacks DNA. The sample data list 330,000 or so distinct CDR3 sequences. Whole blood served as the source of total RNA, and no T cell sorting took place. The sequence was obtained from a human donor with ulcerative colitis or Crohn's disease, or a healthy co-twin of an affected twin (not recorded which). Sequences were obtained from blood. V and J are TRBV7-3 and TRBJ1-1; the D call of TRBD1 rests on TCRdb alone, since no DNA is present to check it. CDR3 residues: CASSPPPGQGSRHTEAFF.